At least ten counts were recorded for the clone carrying this TCR beta chain. This CDR3 is built from 16 residues. V lost 5 bases and J lost 0, with 14 bases in between. The germline gives CDR1 SGHTA, CDR2 FQGNSA. This specimen comes from a study of identical twins. TCRdb itself ran the 5' RACE reads through MiXCR, one entry per CDR3 protein. Here the sample spans under 350,000 distinct CDR3 sequences, less than 9.5% being singletons. These data were likewise used in another study, on yellow fever vaccine responses in identical twins.

The sequence was collected from a woman younger than 35 in good health. This chain uses TRBV7-2 with TRBJ2-1; no clear D gene. Sequencing was done on a sample of CD8+ T cells sorted from blood. The DNA for the CDR3 is TGTGCCAGCAGCGGAGATATTCAGAGCTCCTACAATGAGCAGTTCTTC. Translation gives CASSGDIQSSYNEQFF.